This T cell receptor beta chain was identified in a study of blood T cell repertoires in COVID-19. Study in general: Italy, Spain and the United States were the sources of the convalescent and acute COVID-19 samples. PBMCs, B-cell-depleted T cells, or T cells were the source of the cDNA or gDNA that made up the material.

The V and J ends lost 0 bases and 2 bases respectively, with 8 bases between them. The CDR3 has 15 amino acids. Germline CDR1 reads LGHDT; CDR2 reads YNNKEL (reference sequence). Original data processing: Amplified reference gene primers provided the basis for estimating nucleated cell counts. Profiling relied on immunoSEQ multiplex PCR, and the TCRdb table lists in-frame clones only, not all of them. D and trimming were read from the DNA, whereas the V and J calls and clone size are those reported in that table. The sample lists around 130,000 clones, 70% to 90% occurring once. The sample comprised peripheral blood. This clonotype was sampled from a man in his fifties with acute or convalescent COVID-19. The rearrangement joins TRBV3-1 (or the pseudogene TRBV3-2) to TRBJ2-1; D is possibly TRBD1 (5 bases). The CDR3 bases are TGTGCCAGCAGCCAAGATCAGGGCCCCTACAATGAGCAGTTCTTC. This gives the protein CASSQDQGPYNEQFF.